This TCR beta chain stems from a study of CD8 T cells in ankylosing spondylitis. Points from the study as a whole: Reports say disease-linked clones showed up significantly more in matched ankylosing spondylitis synovial fluid. Clones linked to disease, bearing a CD8+ phenotype, were relatively rare in peripheral blood.

TCRdb called the 5' RACE reads again in MiXCR, with one record for every CDR3 protein. The table includes about 140,000 distinct CDR3 sequences, approximately 9.2% detected once. With 5 bases clipped from V and 5 bases from J, the junction kept 8 bases outside the gene matches. Germline V gene lookup returns CDR1 DFQATT and CDR2 SNEGSKA (reference sequence). This CDR3 has 13 amino acids. This clonotype was seen repeatedly, ten times or more. The antigen is unknown. This chain joins TRBV20-1 and TRBJ1-1; 7 positions agree with TRBD1. Sequencing used synovial fluid, either unsorted or a sorted T cell fraction (not recorded which). The clonotype comes from a male donor with ankylosing spondylitis. This CDR3 is CSAHGTVRTEAFF. As DNA, the CDR3 is TGCAGTGCTCATGGGACAGTCCGGACTGAAGCTTTCTTT.